This TCR beta chain comes out of a study of shared clonotypes between healthy human individuals. Assay: immunoSEQ multiplex PCR; the TCRdb copy retains only in-frame clones and omits some. Seen here are around 500,000 clones, roughly 80% observed once, and the top ten hold 10% to 15%. This CDR3 comprises 16 residues. The V end was cut by 5 bases, the J end by 0 bases, with 14 bases between. Germline loops: CDR1 SGHTA, CDR2 FQGNSA. Study-level points and caveats: Blood was the only sampled material, and tissue repertoires likely differ.

To note about this clone: Its antigen remains unknown.

The chain uses TRBV7-2 and TRBJ2-1; D unclear. This receptor was taken from a middle-aged woman in good health. Some clones in this sample may be carry-over from other donors' samples. Sequenced material: PBMCs. The CDR3 region is CASSPAGYYSYNEQFF. The CDR3 nucleotides read TGTGCCAGCAGCCCCGCCGGATACTACTCCTACAATGAGCAGTTCTTC.